Below, 32 T cell receptor beta chains from the same sample are listed, as sequenced in a study of blood T cell repertoires in COVID-19. Assay: immunoSEQ multiplex PCR; the TCRdb copy retains only in-frame clones and omits some. Of over 120,000 clones detected, 70% to 80% appear once; the ten largest clones hold roughly 4.9%. Sequencing input: peripheral blood. The receptors here all came from a woman aged 65 to 85 with COVID-19, enrolled during active disease.

Of note for this clone: The junction departs from the called germline gene at one end, perhaps through a read error. V and J are TRBV7-9 and TRBJ1-4; 10 nucleotides agree with TRBD1. Germline assignment: CDR1 SEHNR and CDR2 FQNEAQ (reference sequence). The CDR3 extends over 15 amino acids. The CDR3: CASTLGTGDNEKLFF. The DNA for the CDR3 is TGTGCCAGCACCTTAGGGACAGGGGATAATGAAAAACTGTTTTTT.

This clone showed up just a few times. This rearrangement joins TRBV27 to TRBJ2-7; D possibly corresponds to TRBD2 (6 bases). This CDR3 comprises 19 residues. The germline V gene encodes CDR1 MNHEY and CDR2 SMNVEV (reference sequence). The V end lost 10 bases, the J end lost 3 bases, and 34 bases lay between the germline ends. The chain's CDR3 is CATPLVSGGTETAYYEQYF. The DNA of the CDR3 is TGTGCCACCCCCCTTGTATCTGGGGGGACCGAGACTGCATACTACGAGCAGTACTTC.

The chain uses TRBV15 and TRBJ1-2, with TRBD1 identical over 9 bases. CDR3 length equals 16 residues. The V and J ends lost 5 bases and 0 bases, in that order; junction bases with no gene match: 7. CDR1 and CDR2 (germline): LNHNV, YYDKDF (reference sequence). CDR3 region: CATSFRTGATNYGYTF. CDR3 in DNA: TGTGCCACCAGCTTCCGGACAGGGGCCACTAACTATGGCTACACCTTC.

This clone came up once. The genes are TRBV27 and TRBJ1-5; no clear D. This CDR3 has 13 amino acids. Germline loops: CDR1 MNHEY, CDR2 SMNVEV (reference sequence). V was cut by 3 bases and J by 9 bases, with 12 bases left in between. The CDR3 region is CASSLAGERPQHF. DNA for the CDR3: TGTGCCAGCAGTTTGGCCGGGGAGAGGCCCCAGCATTTT.

This clone has more than one count but fewer than ten. The CDR3 DNA is TGTGCCAGCAGCCCTGGACAGGGGGCGCAGAACACTGAAGCTTTCTTT. Protein: CASSPGQGAQNTEAFF. The V call is TRBV5-4, the J call TRBJ1-1, with 11 bases that match TRBD1. The CDR3 totals 16 residues. Trimming took 4 bases from V and 1 from J; bases not matched to a gene: 6. The germline CDR1 and CDR2 sequences are SGHNT and YYREEE (reference sequence).

V and J are TRBV5-4 and TRBJ1-1; no firm D call. Germline lookup yields CDR1 SGHNT and CDR2 YYREEE (reference sequence). V lost 5 bases and J lost 5, with 13 bases in between. This CDR3 is 13 amino acids long. In DNA, the CDR3 is TGTGCCAGCAGACATCAGACATCTACTGAAGCTTTCTTT. This encodes CASRHQTSTEAFF.

V is TRBV7-8 and J is TRBJ1-6; 10 nucleotides match TRBD1. CDR1 and CDR2 (germline): SGHVS, FQNEAQ. This CDR3 spans 15 amino acids. The ends lost 2 bases at V and 9 bases at J; junction bases unmatched: 4. The CDR3 nucleotides are TGTGCCAGCAGCTTACCCGGGACAGGGGTTTCACCCCTCCACTTT. Its translation is CASSLPGTGVSPLHF.

This chain connects TRBV12-3 or TRBV12-4 to TRBJ1-1, with D possibly being TRBD1 (6 bases). This CDR3 is 13 amino acids long. V lost 6 bases and J 5 bases, leaving 13 bases between the germline ends. The CDR3 DNA sequence: TGTGCCAGCAGCTATAAAGACAGGACTGAAGCTTTCTTT. Protein product: CASSYKDRTEAFF.

The chain is built from TRBV4-1 and TRBJ2-5, with D tentatively TRBD2 (5 bases). The CDR3 length is 17 residues. V shed 1 base and J shed 4 bases, with 19 bases lying between them. CDR1 MGHRA and CDR2 YSYEKL come from the germline V gene. CDR3 loop: CASSQGRWELAIETQYF. DNA for the CDR3: TGCGCCAGCAGCCAAGGGCGTTGGGAGCTAGCTATAGAGACCCAGTACTTC.

The chain links TRBV19 to TRBJ2-1, with 13 bases aligning to TRBD2. V dropped 9 bases and J dropped 7; count of bases not matched to a gene: 6. The CDR3 is made up of 14 amino acids. Germline lookup yields CDR1 LNHDA and CDR2 SQIVND (reference sequence). Here the CDR3 reads CASQTSGGRNEQFF. The DNA for the CDR3 is TGTGCCAGCCAGACTAGCGGGGGGCGTAATGAGCAGTTCTTC.

The rearrangement joins TRBV6-5 to TRBJ2-7, with D perhaps TRBD2 (6 bases). This CDR3 is 15 amino acids long. Per germline, CDR1 MNHEY and CDR2 SVGAGI. Trimming cost V 3 bases and J 3 bases, with 15 bases left between them. The CDR3 reads CASSYARGNSYEQYF. The CDR3 nucleotides read TGTGCCAGCAGTTATGCCCGGGGGAACAGCTACGAGCAGTACTTC.

This sequence joins TRBV24-1 and TRBJ2-1, with D perhaps matching TRBD1 (7 bases). The CDR3 covers 18 residues. The germline V and J ends were trimmed by 2 bases and 8 bases, with 24 bases remaining between them. The germline V gene has CDR1 KGHDR and CDR2 SFDVKD. Here the CDR3 reads CATSDWGFRGQGGDEQFF. The CDR3 DNA follows: TGTGCCACCAGTGATTGGGGCTTTCGGGGGCAAGGGGGCGATGAGCAGTTCTTC.

The chain uses TRBV5-1 and TRBJ2-3, with D perhaps matching TRBD1 (6 bases). The CDR3 is 14 residues long. The germline V gene has CDR1 SGHRS and CDR2 YFSETQ. V shed 4 bases and J shed 6 bases, with 15 bases lying between them. As DNA, the CDR3 is TGCGCCAGCAGCCCTGGACAGTCTGGGGATACGCAGTATTTT. Encoded protein: CASSPGQSGDTQYF. Variable domain in full (rest from reference TRBV5-1 and TRBJ2-3): KAGVTQTPRYLIKTRGQQVTLSCSPISGHRSVSWYQQTPGQGLQFLFEYFSETQRNKGNFPGRFSGRQFSNSRSEMNVSTLELGDSALYLCASSPGQSGDTQYFGPGTRLTVL.

V and J are TRBV6-1 and TRBJ2-7; 10 nucleotides line up with TRBD1. This CDR3 region has 15 residues. With 3 bases clipped from V and 2 bases from J, the junction kept 4 bases outside the gene matches. CDR1 MNHNS and CDR2 SASEGT come from the germline V gene. DNA for the CDR3: TGTGCCAGCAGTGAGGGGGACAGGGGCCCCTACGAGCAGTACTTC. Translated: CASSEGDRGPYEQYF.

The rearrangement joins TRBV4-2 to TRBJ2-3; D is perhaps TRBD2 (5 bases). Germline CDR1 is LGHNA and CDR2 is YNFKEQ. V lost 3 bases and J 4 bases, leaving 17 bases between the germline ends. The CDR3 sequence is 16 residues long. CDR3: CASSQATAGGPDTQYF. The CDR3 nucleotides read TGTGCCAGCAGCCAGGCAACCGCTGGCGGGCCAGATACGCAGTATTTT.

The gene calls are TRBV19 and TRBJ1-4; D is uncertain. The CDR3 is 13 residues long. The germline gives CDR1 LNHDA, CDR2 SQIVND (reference sequence). Trimming took 10 bases from V and 8 from J, leaving 17 bases between them. The CDR3 protein is CATSIRPGEKLFF. The CDR3 coding sequence is TGTGCCACCTCCATCCGACCGGGGGAAAAACTGTTTTTT.

The rearrangement links TRBV28 to TRBJ1-1, with 10 nucleotides matching TRBD1. This CDR3 has 14 residues. CDR1 and CDR2 (germline): MDHEN, SYDVKM. Losses at the gene ends were 6 bases for V and 5 bases for J; bases not matched to a gene: 6. This CDR3 is CASSGEDRGTEAFF. The CDR3 coding sequence is TGTGCCAGCAGCGGCGAGGACAGGGGGACTGAAGCTTTCTTT.

This clone has only one observation. The chain combines TRBV5-4 with TRBJ2-3, with 8 bases matching TRBD2. The junction had 13 bases not matched to a gene; V was cut back by 3 bases and J by 1 base. Germline V gene lookup returns CDR1 SGHNT and CDR2 YYREEE (reference sequence). This CDR3 region has 18 residues. The DNA for the CDR3 is TGTGCCAGCAGCTCGATGAACCTACTAGCGGCGGGCACAGATACGCAGTATTTT. This encodes CASSSMNLLAAGTDTQYF.

This clone has a single count. V and J are TRBV19 and TRBJ1-1; 8 positions match TRBD1. V shed 3 bases, J shed 8 bases, and the junction held 5 bases outside the gene matches. From germline, CDR1 is LNHDA and CDR2 SQIVND (reference sequence). The CDR3 is made up of 13 amino acids. This chain's CDR3 is CASSIPGTGEAFF. CDR3 coding DNA: TGTGCCAGTAGTATCCCTGGGACAGGAGAAGCTTTCTTT.

This clone has just one count. The chain is built from TRBV7-6 and TRBJ2-3; 9 positions match TRBD2. The germline gives CDR1 SGHVS, CDR2 FNYEAQ. The CDR3 runs 15 residues. V shed 4 bases and J 3 bases; nucleotides not matched to a gene: 5. The CDR3 coding sequence is TGTGCCAGCAGCTCATGGACTAGCGTAACAGATACGCAGTATTTT. Translation gives CASSSWTSVTDTQYF.

The chain uses TRBV9 and TRBJ2-4; TRBD1 aligns across 8 bases. V was pared by 3 bases and J by 0 bases, with 11 bases of the junction left unmatched. This CDR3 region has 18 residues. Germline V lookup: CDR1 SGDLS, CDR2 YYNGEE. CDR3 DNA: TGTGCCAGCAGCGAGCACCCGGGACAGGACGTAGCCAAAAACATTCAGTACTTC. Its translation: CASSEHPGQDVAKNIQYF.

This chain links TRBV10-3 with TRBJ2-5; no firm D call. The germline gives CDR1 ENHRY, CDR2 SYGVKD. V gave up 6 bases and J gave up 5 bases, with 22 bases separating them. The CDR3 has 16 residues. CDR3 amino acids: CAISNTDKLVGETQYF. CDR3 nucleotides: TGTGCCATCAGCAACACCGACAAATTGGTTGGTGAGACCCAGTACTTC.

The chain recombines TRBV7-9 with TRBJ2-3, with TRBD2 matching 9 bases. This CDR3 has 16 residues. Losses at the gene ends were 2 bases for V and 2 bases for J; bases not matched to a gene: 5. Germline CDR1 reads SEHNR; CDR2 reads FQNEAQ (reference sequence). CDR3 bases: TGTGCCAGCAGCTTATGGTTAGCGGGGGACACAGATACGCAGTATTTT. Protein sequence: CASSLWLAGDTDTQYF. The whole variable domain, filled in from reference TRBV7-9 and TRBJ2-3, reads DTGVSQNPRHKITKRGQNVTFRCDPISEHNRLYWYRQTLGQGPEFLTYFQNEAQLEKSRLLSDRFSAERPKGSFSTLEIQRTEQGDSAMYLCASSLWLAGDTDTQYFGPGTRLTVL.

The chain recombines TRBV24-1 with TRBJ1-2; D uncertain. CDR1 and CDR2 (germline): KGHDR, SFDVKD. This CDR3 spans 12 amino acids. Trimming cost V 4 bases and J 3 bases, with 5 bases left between them. In nucleotides, the CDR3 is TGTGCCACCAGTGACTATTACTATGGCTACACCTTC. Translating it yields CATSDYYYGYTF.

V usage is TRBV5-4 and J usage is TRBJ2-1; 7 positions match TRBD2. Unmatched junction bases numbered 13, after V lost 10 bases and J lost 6 bases. Germline values: CDR1 SGHNT, CDR2 YYREEE (reference sequence). This CDR3 spans 14 amino acids. In DNA, the CDR3 is TGTGCCCCAGGGTTTGCGGGGGTCTCCAATGAGCAGTTCTTC. Its translation is CAPGFAGVSNEQFF. Full variable domain (remainder filled in from reference TRBV5-4 and TRBJ2-1): ETGVTQSPTHLIKTRGQQVTLRCSSQSGHNTVSWYQQALGQGPQFIFQYYREEENGRGNFPPRFSGLQFPNYSSELNVNALELDDSALYLCAPGFAGVSNEQFFGPGTRLTVL.

Only a few counts were recorded for this clone. The chain couples TRBV7-9 to TRBJ2-5; perhaps TRBD2 as D (6 bases). Germline CDR1 and CDR2: SEHNR and FQNEAQ (reference sequence). Trimming removed 1 base at V and 5 bases at J, with 8 bases between. The length of the CDR3 is 13 residues. This CDR3 is CASSLGTTETQYF. CDR3 sequence (DNA): TGTGCCAGCAGCTTAGGGACTACGGAGACCCAGTACTTC.

CDR3 in amino acids: CSASRRSSYEQYF. CDR3 coding DNA: TGCAGTGCTAGTAGGAGGAGCTCCTACGAGCAGTACTTC. The chain combines TRBV20-1 with TRBJ2-7, with TRBD2 as a possible D gene (5 bases). The CDR3 length is 13 residues. Trimming pared 3 bases from V and 0 bases from J, leaving 9 bases between. The germline gives CDR1 DFQATT, CDR2 SNEGSKA (reference sequence).

J is TRBJ1-2 and V is TRBV19; 8 nucleotides align to TRBD1. Per the germline V gene, CDR1 is LNHDA and CDR2 is SQIVND (reference sequence). The trim removed 4 bases at V and 2 bases at J, leaving 9 bases unmatched. The CDR3 has 16 residues. CDR3 sequence (DNA): TGTGCCAGTAGTACCGGACAGGGAATGAAGAACTATGGCTACACCTTC. Encoded protein: CASSTGQGMKNYGYTF.

This clone came up once. The chain carries TRBV3-1 (or the pseudogene TRBV3-2) and TRBJ2-3; D not resolved. Trimming took 1 base from V and 6 from J, leaving 11 bases between them. Per the germline V gene, CDR1 is LGHDT and CDR2 is YNNKEL (reference sequence). The CDR3 is made up of 14 amino acids. Written as DNA, the CDR3 is TGTGCCAGCAGCCAAGGTGCAGGAACGGATACGCAGTATTTT. This encodes CASSQGAGTDTQYF.

A single count supports this clone. The chain links TRBV5-1 to TRBJ2-1; unclear D gene. Trimming took 4 bases from V and 15 from J, leaving 23 bases between them. The CDR3 covers 14 residues. Germline assignment: CDR1 SGHRS and CDR2 YFSETQ. DNA for the CDR3: TGCGCCAGCAGCCCTAGTATCGAGTCTCCCCGGCGGTTCTTC. Its translation: CASSPSIESPRRFF.

Of note for this clone: Within the sample, other DNA sequences also encode this same CDR3. This CDR3 is CASSLGQNYGYTF. CDR3 bases: TGTGCCAGCAGTTTAGGGCAGAACTATGGCTACACCTTC. This chain connects TRBV28 to TRBJ1-2, with D hard to call. The CDR3 runs 13 residues. The V end was cut by 2 bases, the J end by 2 bases, with 6 bases between. The germline CDR1 and CDR2 sequences are MDHEN and SYDVKM.

The rearrangement uses TRBV10-3 and TRBJ2-1; D is uncertain. Per the germline V gene, CDR1 is ENHRY and CDR2 is SYGVKD. V was clipped by 0 bases and J by 8 bases, with 8 bases between them. The length of the CDR3 is 13 residues. CDR3 DNA sequence: TGTGCCATCAGTGAGTCGATCCTAGATGAGCAGTTCTTC. Translation gives CAISESILDEQFF.